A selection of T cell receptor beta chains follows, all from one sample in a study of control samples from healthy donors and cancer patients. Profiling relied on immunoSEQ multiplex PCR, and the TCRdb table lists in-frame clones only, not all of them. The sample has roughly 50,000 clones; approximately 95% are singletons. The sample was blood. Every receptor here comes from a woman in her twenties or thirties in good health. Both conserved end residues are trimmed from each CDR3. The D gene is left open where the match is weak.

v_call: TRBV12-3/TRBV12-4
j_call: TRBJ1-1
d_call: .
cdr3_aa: ASGREVLAEAF

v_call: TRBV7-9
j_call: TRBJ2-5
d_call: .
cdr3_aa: ASSLGSLRGLTETQY

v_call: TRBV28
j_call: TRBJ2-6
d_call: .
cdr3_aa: ASGIRTVSGANVLT

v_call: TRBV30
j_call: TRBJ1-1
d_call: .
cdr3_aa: AWSDPAEAF

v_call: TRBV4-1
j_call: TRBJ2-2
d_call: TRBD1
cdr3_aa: ASSHLGQGGTGELF

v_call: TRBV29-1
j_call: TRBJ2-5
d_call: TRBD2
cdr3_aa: SVDGLAGVETQY

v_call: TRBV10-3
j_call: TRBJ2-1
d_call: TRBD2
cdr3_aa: AISGRSGTGEQF

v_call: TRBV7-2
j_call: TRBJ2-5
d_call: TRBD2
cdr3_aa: ASSSELGTSGQETQY

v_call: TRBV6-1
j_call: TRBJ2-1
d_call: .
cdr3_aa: ASSELAGSHNEQF

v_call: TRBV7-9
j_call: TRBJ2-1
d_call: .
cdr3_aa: ASSLGALAGSYNEQF

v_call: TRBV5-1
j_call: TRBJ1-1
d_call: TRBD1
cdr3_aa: ASSLATGGTNTEAF

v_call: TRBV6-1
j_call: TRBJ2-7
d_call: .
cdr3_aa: ASSEEQAGTHEQY

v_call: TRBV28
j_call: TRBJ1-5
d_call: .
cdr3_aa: ASSPRGNQPQH

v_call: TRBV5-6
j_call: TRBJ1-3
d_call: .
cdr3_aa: ASSLAPTHSGNTIY

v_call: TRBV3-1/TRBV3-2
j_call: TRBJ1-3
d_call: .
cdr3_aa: ASSQERGSSGNTIY

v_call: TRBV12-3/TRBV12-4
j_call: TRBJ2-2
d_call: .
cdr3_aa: ASSPRWTGELF

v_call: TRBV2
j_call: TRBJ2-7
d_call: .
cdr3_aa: ASILGGGSTYEQY

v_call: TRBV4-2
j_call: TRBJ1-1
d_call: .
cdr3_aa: ASSSTAVNTEAF

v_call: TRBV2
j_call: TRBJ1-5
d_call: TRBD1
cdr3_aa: ASSEGRRGLGQPQH

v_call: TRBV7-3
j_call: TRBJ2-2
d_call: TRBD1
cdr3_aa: ASSKQGAFTGELF

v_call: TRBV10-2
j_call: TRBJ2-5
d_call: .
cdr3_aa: ASSDRGETQY

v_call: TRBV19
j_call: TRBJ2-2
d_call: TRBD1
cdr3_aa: ASSTIGDRGYGAGELF

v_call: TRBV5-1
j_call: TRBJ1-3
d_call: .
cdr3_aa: ASSLGQASGNTIY

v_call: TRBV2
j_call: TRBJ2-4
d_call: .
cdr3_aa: ASSTDRSSKRY

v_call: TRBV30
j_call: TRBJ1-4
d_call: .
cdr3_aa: AWSVSFGGEKLF

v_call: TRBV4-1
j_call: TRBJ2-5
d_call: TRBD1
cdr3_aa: ASSQPTGGAETQY

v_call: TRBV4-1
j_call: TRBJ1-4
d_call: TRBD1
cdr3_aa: ASSHDSGTGNEKLF

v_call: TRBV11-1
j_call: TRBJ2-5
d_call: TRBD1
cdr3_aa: ASKQGAGSQY

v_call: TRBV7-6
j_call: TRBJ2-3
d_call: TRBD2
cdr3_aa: ASSLLAGGADTQY

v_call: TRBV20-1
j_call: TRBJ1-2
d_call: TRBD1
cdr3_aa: SASGTAFYGYT

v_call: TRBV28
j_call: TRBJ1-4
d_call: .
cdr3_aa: ASSSTGTPTNEKLF

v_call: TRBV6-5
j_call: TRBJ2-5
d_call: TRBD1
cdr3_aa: ASRGGQVGGTQY

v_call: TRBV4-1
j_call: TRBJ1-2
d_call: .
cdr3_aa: ASSQERGKKGYT

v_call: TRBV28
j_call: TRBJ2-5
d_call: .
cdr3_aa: ASSGLALGGETQY

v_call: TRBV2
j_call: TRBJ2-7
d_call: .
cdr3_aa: ASSVLYEQY

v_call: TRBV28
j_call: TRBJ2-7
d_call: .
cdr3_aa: ASSLSNRAVYEQY

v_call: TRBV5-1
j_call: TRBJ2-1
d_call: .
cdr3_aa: ASSLQVSSYNEQF

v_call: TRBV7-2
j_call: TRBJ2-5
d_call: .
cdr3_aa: ASSLFFGQPQETQY

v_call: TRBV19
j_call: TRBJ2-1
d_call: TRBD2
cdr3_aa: ASSISGKFVDEQF

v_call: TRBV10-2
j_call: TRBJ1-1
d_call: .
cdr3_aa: ASSELALRAEAF

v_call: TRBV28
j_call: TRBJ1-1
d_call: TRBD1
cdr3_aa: ATLGDRDTEAF

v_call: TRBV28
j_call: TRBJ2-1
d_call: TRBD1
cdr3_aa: ASSRDRGPWNEQF

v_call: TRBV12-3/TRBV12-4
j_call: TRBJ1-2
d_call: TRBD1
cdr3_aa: ASGTGVYGYT

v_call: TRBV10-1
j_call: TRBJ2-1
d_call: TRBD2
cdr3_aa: ASSSTSGTYNEQF

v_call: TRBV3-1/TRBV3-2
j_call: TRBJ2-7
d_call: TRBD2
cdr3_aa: ASSLRTSGLSYEQY

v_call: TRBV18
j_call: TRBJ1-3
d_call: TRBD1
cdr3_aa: ASSLGQGNSGNTIY

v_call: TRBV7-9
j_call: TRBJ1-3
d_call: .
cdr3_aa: ASSPIDRNPGNTIY

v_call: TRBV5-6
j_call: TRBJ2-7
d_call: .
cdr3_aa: ASSLADLSYEQY

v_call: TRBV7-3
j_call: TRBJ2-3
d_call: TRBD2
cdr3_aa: ASSLRAGISTDTQY

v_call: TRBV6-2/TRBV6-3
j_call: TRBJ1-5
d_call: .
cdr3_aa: ASSPIGWNQPQH

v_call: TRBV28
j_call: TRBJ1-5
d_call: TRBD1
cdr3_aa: ASSPGTGDGH

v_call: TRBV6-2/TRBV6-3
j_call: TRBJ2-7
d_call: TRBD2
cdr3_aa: ASSSTSGRSYEQY

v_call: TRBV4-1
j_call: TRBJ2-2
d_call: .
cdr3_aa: ASSHPMEAGYTGELF

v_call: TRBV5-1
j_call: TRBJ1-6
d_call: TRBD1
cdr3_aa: ASSQGTVDSPLH

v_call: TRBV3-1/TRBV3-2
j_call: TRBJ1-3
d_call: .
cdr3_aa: ASSQALPGSSGNTIY